The rows below give T cell receptor beta chains drawn from one sample of a study of blood T cell repertoires in COVID-19. TCRdb keeps only in-frame clones here, not all; method: immunoSEQ multiplex PCR. The sample lists around 150,000 clones; about 86% were seen once. Material for sequencing was peripheral blood. All receptors come from a woman aged 40 to 50 with acute or convalescent COVID-19. Both conserved end residues are part of each CDR3. Fields, in order: V gene, J gene, clone size, CDR3 protein. Some rows have no size entry. The others give once, few or many, or a class for an expanded clone.

v_gene: TRBV21-1
j_gene: TRBJ1-1
abundance: -
CDR3aa: CASSKRSQGNTEAFF

v_gene: TRBV7-9
j_gene: TRBJ1-1
abundance: -
CDR3aa: CASSSPDGVNTEAFF

v_gene: TRBV6-5
j_gene: TRBJ1-6
abundance: -
CDR3aa: CASKDRGRKNSPLHF

v_gene: TRBV5-1
j_gene: TRBJ1-1
abundance: -
CDR3aa: CASSPDRGNTEAFF

v_gene: TRBV20-1
j_gene: TRBJ2-1
abundance: -
CDR3aa: CSATAGEQFF

v_gene: TRBV5-1
j_gene: TRBJ2-4
abundance: -
CDR3aa: CASSLESDLDFQNIQYF

v_gene: TRBV7-2
j_gene: TRBJ2-7
abundance: once
CDR3aa: CASSFTDRDPSGRSYEQYF

v_gene: TRBV11-2
j_gene: TRBJ2-2
abundance: -
CDR3aa: CASAPGSGELFF

v_gene: TRBV3-1/TRBV3-2
j_gene: TRBJ2-7
abundance: once
CDR3aa: CASSHSTDRSPYEQYF

v_gene: TRBV7-9
j_gene: TRBJ1-2
abundance: -
CDR3aa: CASSLDRALYGYTF

v_gene: TRBV18
j_gene: TRBJ1-2
abundance: -
CDR3aa: CASSPSGQDFRGYTF

v_gene: TRBV19
j_gene: TRBJ1-2
abundance: -
CDR3aa: CASSIRALTGAQRLYGYTF

v_gene: TRBV28
j_gene: TRBJ2-7
abundance: -
CDR3aa: CASSLSAGTYEQYF

v_gene: TRBV11-2
j_gene: TRBJ1-1
abundance: -
CDR3aa: CASSSQGIEAFF

v_gene: TRBV2
j_gene: TRBJ2-3
abundance: -
CDR3aa: CASRGTSGLLTDTQYF

v_gene: TRBV19
j_gene: TRBJ1-1
abundance: -
CDR3aa: CVTKKGPGEAFF

v_gene: TRBV3-1/TRBV3-2
j_gene: TRBJ1-1
abundance: -
CDR3aa: CASSQGDLNTEAFF

v_gene: TRBV6-2/TRBV6-3
j_gene: TRBJ2-5
abundance: -
CDR3aa: CASSGSQGWETQYF